These T cell receptor beta chains were read from a single sample in a study of sequential checkpoint blockade in melanoma. Data came from immunoSEQ multiplex PCR; TCRdb stores just in-frame clones and leaves some out. The sample carries about 17,000 clones, 80% recorded once. The material sequenced was CD8+ T cells sorted from blood (inferred from file names), taken from a patient given nivolumab and ipilimumab in sequence. These receptors came from a human donor with melanoma. The CDR3 runs from the conserved cysteine through the conserved F or W. The D gene is left open where the match is weak. A clone size is listed for some rows: how often the clone was seen (once, few, many), or a class if it is expanded.

V,size,J,D,DNA,CDR3
TRBV5-1,.,TRBJ2-7,TRBD1,TGCGCCAGCAGCCCCGGACAGGGCATGGGCTACGAGCAGTACTTC,CASSPGQGMGYEQYF
TRBV19,.,TRBJ2-7,TRBD1,TGTGCCAACCGAAAGGGGGACAGAGACTCCTACGAGCAGTACTTC,CANRKGDRDSYEQYF
TRBV5-1,.,TRBJ2-7,TRBD1,TGCGCCAGCAGCCTCGGACAGGGTGCCGACGAGCAGTACTTC,CASSLGQGADEQYF
TRBV4-3,.,TRBJ2-7,TRBD1,TGCGCCAGCAGCCAGGGACAGAACTACGAGCAGTACTTC,CASSQGQNYEQYF
TRBV5-5,.,TRBJ2-7,TRBD1,TGTGCCAGCAGCAGACAGGGCCGCCCTTCCTACGAGCAGTACTTC,CASSRQGRPSYEQYF
TRBV28,.,TRBJ2-7,TRBD1,TGTGCCAGCAGTAACACAGGGGGTTCCTACGAGCAGTACTTC,CASSNTGGSYEQYF
TRBV6-6,.,TRBJ1-2,.,TGTGCCAGCAACGAAATGGGCACTAACTATGGCTACACCTTC,CASNEMGTNYGYTF
TRBV4-3,.,TRBJ1-1,.,TGCGCCAGCAGCCAAGGGTACACACCCGACTCTGAAGCTTTCTTT,CASSQGYTPDSEAFF
TRBV27,.,TRBJ1-5,.,TGTGCCACCCGGGGGGGCAATCAGCCCCAGCATTTT,CATRGGNQPQHF
TRBV4-1,few,TRBJ1-1,TRBD1,TGCGCCAGCAGCCGTTCCCACCAGGGGGCGAACACTGAAGCTTTCTTT,CASSRSHQGANTEAFF
TRBV4-1,once,TRBJ2-7,TRBD2,TGCGCCAGCAGCCAACTTAGCGGGAGGGTTAGGGAGCAGTACTTC,CASSQLSGRVREQYF
TRBV19,.,TRBJ2-7,.,TGTGCCAGTAGTATCTTCGACAGAGACTACGAGCAGTACTTC,CASSIFDRDYEQYF